This T cell receptor beta chain was sequenced during a study of TIL therapy for anti-PD-1-resistant metastatic lung cancer. Findings of the study overall: Many TIL product clones were absent from baseline tumor, suggesting clonal contraction.

Sequencing used immunoSEQ v3. Each library reached about 2 million read pairs, or about 5-6.5 million at deep level. Sequencing used immunoSEQ multiplex PCR; TCRdb keeps in-frame clones, though not all of them. Of around 45,000 clones in the sample, 70% to 85% were seen once. Time point specified: pre-treatment sample, taken before nivolumab and TIL therapy. Tumor tissue came from excised metastases, mostly pleural nodules or supraclavicular lymph nodes. Patients were adults with stage 4 NSCLC. Germline lookup yields CDR1 LNHNV and CDR2 YYDKDF (reference sequence). This CDR3 contains 12 residues. As regards this clone: What it recognizes is unknown. Relative to the germline gene, one junction end is altered; a read error may explain this.

Specimen: tumor tissue, collected at baseline. The J gene is TRBJ2-1, the V gene TRBV15; maybe TRBD1 (5 bases). This clonotype was obtained from a person aged 25 to 85 with non-small cell lung cancer. CDR3 in DNA: TGTGCCACCAGCAGAGATAGAAGGGGTTGGATCTTC. Protein: CATSRDRRGWIF.